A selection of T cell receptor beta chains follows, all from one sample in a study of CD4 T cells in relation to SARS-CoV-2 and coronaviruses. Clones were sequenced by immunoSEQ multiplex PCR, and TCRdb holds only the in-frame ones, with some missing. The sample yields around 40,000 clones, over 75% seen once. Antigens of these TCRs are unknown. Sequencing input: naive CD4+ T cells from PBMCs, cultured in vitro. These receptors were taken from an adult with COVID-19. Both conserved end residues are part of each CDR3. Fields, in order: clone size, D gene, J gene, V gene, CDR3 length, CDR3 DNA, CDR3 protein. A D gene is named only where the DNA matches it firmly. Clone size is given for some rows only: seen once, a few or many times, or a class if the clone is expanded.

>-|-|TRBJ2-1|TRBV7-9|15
TGTGCCAGCTCCTTGGGGGCGAGGGACCACAATGAGCAGTTCTTC
CASSLGARDHNEQFF
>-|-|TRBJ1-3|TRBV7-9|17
TGTGCCAGCAGCTCATGGCGGGGGACCGTCTCTGGAAACACCATATATTTT
CASSSWRGTVSGNTIYF
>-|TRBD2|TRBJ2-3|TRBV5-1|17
TGCGCCAGCAGCTTGATTTCCCCGGGAGGGCCGACAGATACGCAGTATTTT
CASSLISPGGPTDTQYF
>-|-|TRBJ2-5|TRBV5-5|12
TGTGCCAGCAGCTTGGGAGCGGAGACCCAGTACTTC
CASSLGAETQYF
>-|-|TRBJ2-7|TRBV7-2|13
TGTGCCAGCAGCCAAAACGGACTGGACGAGCAGTACTTC
CASSQNGLDEQYF
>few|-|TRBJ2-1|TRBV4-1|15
TGCGCCAGCAGCCGAGAGCCAGGGGTCTACAATGAGCAGTTCTTC
CASSREPGVYNEQFF
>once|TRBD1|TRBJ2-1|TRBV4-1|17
TGCGCCAGCAGCCAAGTAACAACAGGGGATTCCTACAATGAGCAGTTCTTC
CASSQVTTGDSYNEQFF
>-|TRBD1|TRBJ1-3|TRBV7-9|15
TGTGCCAGCAGCTTTTTGACAGGGGCTGGAAACACCATATATTTT
CASSFLTGAGNTIYF
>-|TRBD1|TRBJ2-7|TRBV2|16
TGTGCCAGCAGTGAAGCCGCGACAGGGCTTTCCTACGAGCAGTACTTC
CASSEAATGLSYEQYF
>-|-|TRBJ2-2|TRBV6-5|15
TGTGCCAGCAGGGCCGGGACAACGAACACCGGGGAGCTGTTTTTT
CASRAGTTNTGELFF
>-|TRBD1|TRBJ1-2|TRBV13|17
TGTGCCAGCAGCTTCGGACGAGGGACAGGGGTTATCTATGGCTACACCTTC
CASSFGRGTGVIYGYTF
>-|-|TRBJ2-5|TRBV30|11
TGTGCCTGGAGTGTACAGGAGACCCAGTACTTC
CAWSVQETQYF
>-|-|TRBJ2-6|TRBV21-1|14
TGTGCCAGCAGAGACAGCTCTGGGGCCAACGTCCTGACTTTC
CASRDSSGANVLTF
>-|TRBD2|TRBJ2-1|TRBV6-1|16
TGTGCCAGCAGTGAAGATGTTCTAGCGGGAAGGGATGAGCAGTTCTTC
CASSEDVLAGRDEQFF
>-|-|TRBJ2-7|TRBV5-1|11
TGCGCCAGCAGCTTGGAAGGCGCGCAGTACTTC
CASSLEGAQYF
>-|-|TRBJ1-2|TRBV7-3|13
TGTGCCAGCAGCCCTCACGACAGGACAGGCTACACCTTC
CASSPHDRTGYTF
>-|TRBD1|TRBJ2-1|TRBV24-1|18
TGTGCCACCAGTGACCCGACCCCAATGATAGGACAGGGGAATGAGCAGTTCTTC
CATSDPTPMIGQGNEQFF
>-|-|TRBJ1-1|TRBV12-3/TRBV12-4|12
TGTGCCAGCAGAAGCCCTTTTAGCTCAACGGGTTGG
CASRSPFSSTGW
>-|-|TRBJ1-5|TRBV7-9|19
TGTGCCAGCAGCTTAGCAAGGGTTAAAACAGGGTCGTTCGGTCAGCCCCAGCATTTT
CASSLARVKTGSFGQPQHF
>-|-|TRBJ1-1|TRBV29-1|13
TGCAGCGTTGGGTTAAGACGGATCACTGAAGCTTTCTTT
CSVGLRRITEAFF
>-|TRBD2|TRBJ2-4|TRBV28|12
TGTGCCAGCAGTTTATTAGGGACTAGCGCGAACTTC
CASSLLGTSANF
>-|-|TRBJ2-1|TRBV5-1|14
TGCGCCAGCAGCTTGGAGGCAGCCTACAATGAGCAGTTCTTC
CASSLEAAYNEQFF
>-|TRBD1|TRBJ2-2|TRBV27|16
TGTGCCAGCAGTTCGCAACAGGGGTTTAAGACCGGGGAGCTGTTTTTT
CASSSQQGFKTGELFF
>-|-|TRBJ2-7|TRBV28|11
TGTGCGGCAAGGGGGGGGCAAGAGCAGTACTTC
CAARGGQEQYF
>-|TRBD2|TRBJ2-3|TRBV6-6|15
TGTGCCAGCACTGATGGACTAGCGGGAATAGATACGCAGTATTTT
CASTDGLAGIDTQYF
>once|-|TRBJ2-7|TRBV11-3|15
TGTGCCAGCAGCCCCGGCCCGGGCGCGATGGACGAGCAGTACTTC
CASSPGPGAMDEQYF
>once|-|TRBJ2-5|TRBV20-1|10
TGCAGTGCTTTTCAAGAGACCCAGTACTTC
CSAFQETQYF
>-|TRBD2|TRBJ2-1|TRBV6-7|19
TGTGCCAGCAGGTCAACTAGCGGGAGGGCCTCGTCTCCCTACAATGAGCAGTTCTTC
CASRSTSGRASSPYNEQFF
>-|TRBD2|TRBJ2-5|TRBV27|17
TGTGCCAGCAGCCAGTATCGCGGACTAGCGGCACAAGAGACCCAGTACTTC
CASSQYRGLAAQETQYF
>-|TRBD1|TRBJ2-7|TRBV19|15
TGTGCCAGTAGTACTTCCGGGACAGGGCCCTACGAGCAGTACTTC
CASSTSGTGPYEQYF
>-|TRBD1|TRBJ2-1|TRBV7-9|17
TGTGCCAGCAGCTTACGACAGGGCTCTCGGTCCTACAATGAGCAGTTCTTC
CASSLRQGSRSYNEQFF
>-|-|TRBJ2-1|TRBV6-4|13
TGTGCCAGCAGTCGTTATCCCTACAATGAGCAGTTCTTC
CASSRYPYNEQFF
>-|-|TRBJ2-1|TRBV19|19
TGTGCCAGTAGTATGAAATCCATTCGTCGGACACCTGGTGTTGTGAAGCAGTTCTTC
CASSMKSIRRTPGVVKQFF
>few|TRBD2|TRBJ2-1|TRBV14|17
TGTGCCAGCAGCGTCCGCCCTCTAGCGGAGGGCGACAATGAGCAGTTCTTC
CASSVRPLAEGDNEQFF
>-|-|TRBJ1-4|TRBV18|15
TGTGCCAGCTCACCAGAGTTAGCAACTAATGAAAAACTGTTTTTT
CASSPELATNEKLFF
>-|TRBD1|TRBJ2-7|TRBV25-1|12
TGTGCCAGCTCCTACAGGGGGGACGAGCAGTACTTC
CASSYRGDEQYF
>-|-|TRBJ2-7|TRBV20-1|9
TGCAGTGCTGGGGGGGAGCAGTACTTC
CSAGGEQYF
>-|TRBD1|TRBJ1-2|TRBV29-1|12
TGCAGCACCTCGGACAGGGGCTATGGCTACACCTTC
CSTSDRGYGYTF
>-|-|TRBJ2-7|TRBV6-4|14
TGTGCCAGCAGTGACTCGAAGAAGGCCGACGAGCAGTACTTC
CASSDSKKADEQYF
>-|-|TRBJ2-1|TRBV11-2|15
TGTGCCAGCAGCTTAGGTCTAGCGAGGTACAATGAGCAGTTCTTC
CASSLGLARYNEQFF
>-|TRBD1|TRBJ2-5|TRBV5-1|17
TGCGCCAGCAGCCCCCTCGCCGGGACAGGGGGTGGAGAGACCCAGTACTTC
CASSPLAGTGGGETQYF